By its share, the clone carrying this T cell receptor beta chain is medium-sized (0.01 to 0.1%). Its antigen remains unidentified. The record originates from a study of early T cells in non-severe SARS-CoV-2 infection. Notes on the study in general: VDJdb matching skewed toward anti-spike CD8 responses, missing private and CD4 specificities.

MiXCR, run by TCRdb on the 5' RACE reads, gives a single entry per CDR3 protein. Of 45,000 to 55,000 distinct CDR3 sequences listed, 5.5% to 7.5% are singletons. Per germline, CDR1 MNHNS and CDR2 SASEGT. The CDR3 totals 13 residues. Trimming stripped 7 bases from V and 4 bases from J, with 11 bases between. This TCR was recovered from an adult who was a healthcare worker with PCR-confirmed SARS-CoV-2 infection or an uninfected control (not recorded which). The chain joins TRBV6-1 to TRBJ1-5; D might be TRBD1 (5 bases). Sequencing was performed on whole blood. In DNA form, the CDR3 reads TGTGCCAGCACCGGGACGGAGAATCAGCCCCAGCATTTT. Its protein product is CASTGTENQPQHF.